A single sample is the source of the 28 T cell receptor beta chains below, sequenced in a study of brain metastases from non-small cell lung cancer. Data came from immunoSEQ multiplex PCR; TCRdb stores just in-frame clones and leaves some out. The sample yields roughly 430 clones, about four fifths seen once. The sequenced material came from tissue from a brain metastasis. These receptors all come from a donor older than 35 with non-small cell lung cancer.

This chain connects TRBV4-2 to TRBJ1-2; possibly TRBD1 for D (5 bases). The germline V gene encodes CDR1 LGHNA and CDR2 YNFKEQ. The CDR3 is made up of 15 amino acids. Between the trimmed V and J ends, which lost 0 bases and 6 bases, there was a span of 14 bases. CDR3 sequence reads: CASSQEGGVEHGYTF. The CDR3 coding sequence is TGTGCCAGCAGCCAAGAAGGAGGGGTAGAGCATGGCTACACCTTC.

With regard to this clone: At one boundary the junction diverges from the germline segment, which might be a read error. Other DNA sequences of this sample code for an identical CDR3. This chain links TRBV7-9 with TRBJ2-1; TRBD1 matches 7 bases. The germline V gene encodes CDR1 SEHNR and CDR2 FQNEAQ (reference sequence). The CDR3 has 15 amino acids. CDR3 loop: CASSLAQGVVYEQFF. The CDR3 bases are TGTGCCAGCAGCTTAGCGCAGGGGGTTGTCTATGAACAGTTCTTC. The full variable domain, completed using reference TRBV7-9 and TRBJ2-1, is DTGVSQNPRHKITKRGQNVTFRCDPISEHNRLYWYRQTLGQGPEFLTYFQNEAQLEKSRLLSDRFSAERPKGSFSTLEIQRTEQGDSAMYLCASSLAQGVVYEQFFGPGTRLTVL.

The chain carries TRBV6-2 or TRBV6-3 and TRBJ1-6, with a possible D match to TRBD1 (5 bases). Per the germline V gene, CDR1 is MNHEY and CDR2 is SVGEGT. The CDR3 has 13 amino acids. Trimming left V 2 bases short and J 10 bases short, with 9 bases between. CDR3 residues: CASSYEGPSPLHF. The CDR3 DNA reads TGTGCCAGCAGTTACGAGGGGCCCTCACCCCTCCACTTT.

V and J are TRBV16 and TRBJ1-2; D remains ambiguous. Germline-derived CDR1 and CDR2 are KGHSY and FQNENV. This CDR3 is built from 16 residues. Trimming shortened V by 4 bases and J by 1 base, and 16 bases separated the two germline ends. The CDR3 nucleotides are TGTGCCAGCAGCCCAATAGGCTGGGAGAGTAACTATGGCTACACCTTC. This codes for CASSPIGWESNYGYTF.

The gene calls are TRBV5-1 and TRBJ1-4; D remains ambiguous. V was trimmed by 0 bases and J by 8 bases, leaving 14 bases between them. Looked up from germline, CDR1 is SGHRS and CDR2 is YFSETQ. The CDR3 length is 15 residues. The CDR3: CASSLEERGDEKLFF. Written as DNA, the CDR3 is TGCGCCAGCAGCTTGGAAGAACGGGGTGACGAAAAACTGTTTTTT.

This clone came up a few times. This chain connects TRBV14 to TRBJ2-2, with TRBD2 matching 8 bases. V gave up 10 bases and J gave up 6 bases; unmatched junction bases: 13. The CDR3 extends over 15 amino acids. The germline CDR1 and CDR2 sequences are SGHDN and FVKESK. The CDR3 DNA reads as TGTGCCAACGCCACCAACCGGGGGGGGGCCGGGGAGCTGTTTTTT. This gives the protein CANATNRGGAGELFF.

V and J are TRBV27 and TRBJ1-2; 7 bases line up with TRBD1. Trimming took 5 bases from V and 4 from J; bases not matched to a gene: 10. The CDR3 is 15 amino acids. Germline-derived CDR1 and CDR2 are MNHEY and SMNVEV (reference sequence). CDR3 nucleotide sequence: TGTGCCAGCAGTAAGACCGCGGACAGGATCTATGGCTACACCTTC. Protein sequence: CASSKTADRIYGYTF.

This CDR3 is CASSSGSSYNEQFF. DNA of the CDR3: TGTGCCAGCAGCTCGGGGAGCTCCTACAATGAGCAGTTCTTC. The chain is built from TRBV5-5 and TRBJ2-1; D possibly corresponds to TRBD2 (5 bases). The V and J ends lost 3 bases and 0 bases respectively, with 7 bases between them. This CDR3 comprises 14 residues. CDR1 and CDR2 (germline): SGHKS, YYEKEE (reference sequence).

The chain combines TRBV6-2 or TRBV6-3 with TRBJ2-7, with a tentative D call TRBD1 (6 bases). V was trimmed by 0 bases and J by 5 bases, leaving 11 bases between them. The CDR3 spans 14 residues. The V gene's germline CDR1 is MNHEY and CDR2 SVGEGT. CDR3 region: CASSYSSTGDEQYF. The DNA of the CDR3 is TGTGCCAGCAGTTACTCGTCGACAGGAGACGAGCAGTACTTC.

A remark on this clone: An end of the junction differs from the germline gene, which may be a read error. This chain links TRBV4-2 with TRBJ2-1, with a tentative D call TRBD2 (7 bases). This CDR3 spans 16 amino acids. Germline CDR1 and CDR2: LGHNA and YNFKEQ. CDR3 DNA sequence: TGTGCCAGCAGCCAAGATAGGGACCTAGAGAGGGGGGGGCCGATCTTC. Protein product: CASSQDRDLERGGPIF.

V is TRBV7-6 and J is TRBJ2-2; D unresolved. The CDR3 length is 11 residues. The V gene lost 3 bases and the J gene lost 7 bases, with 3 bases spanning the gap. CDR1 and CDR2 (germline): SGHVS, FNYEAQ. The CDR3 DNA sequence: TGTGCCAGCAGCTTCCTCGGGGAGCTGTTTTTT. Its protein product is CASSFLGELFF.

This clone was seen a single time. The chain carries TRBV10-3 and TRBJ1-1; 7 bases fit TRBD1. V gave up 5 bases and J gave up 6 bases; unmatched junction bases: 9. This CDR3 is 14 amino acids long. The germline V gene encodes CDR1 ENHRY and CDR2 SYGVKD. CDR3: CAISSGTDGSEAFF. CDR3 DNA: TGTGCCATCAGTTCCGGGACAGACGGTTCTGAAGCTTTCTTT.

The CDR3 DNA reads TGTGCCAGTAGTCTTGGACAGGGGAACACTGAAGCTTTCTTT. Its protein is CASSLGQGNTEAFF. The genes are TRBV19 and TRBJ1-1, with 8 bases matching TRBD1. The V segment lost 5 bases and the J segment 1 base; nucleotides outside the gene matches: 3. The CDR3 contains 14 residues. Germline CDR1 and CDR2: LNHDA and SQIVND (reference sequence). The full variable domain, with the rest looked up from reference TRBV19 and TRBJ1-1, is DGGITQSPKYLFRKEGQNVTLSCEQNLNHDAMYWYRQDPGQGLRLIYYSQIVNDFQKGDIAEGYSVSREKKESFPLTVTSAQKNPTAFYLCASSLGQGNTEAFFGQGTRLTVV.

As concerns this clone: A junction boundary mismatches the germline segment, possibly from a read error. Within the sample, other DNA sequences also encode this same CDR3. This chain links TRBV9 with TRBJ2-1; possible D gene TRBD2, 6 bases. The CDR3 contains 16 residues. From germline, CDR1 is SGDLS and CDR2 YYNGEE. The CDR3 nucleotides are TGTGCCAGTAGCGTAGAAGGAGCGGGTTCCTACAATGAGCAGTTCTTC. Its protein product is CASSVEGAGSYNEQFF.

V and J are TRBV5-1 and TRBJ1-4; TRBD1 might be the D (5 bases). The CDR3 runs to 15 residues. Germline-derived CDR1 and CDR2 are SGHRS and YFSETQ. V was pared by 1 base and J by 4 bases, with 11 bases between. CDR3 in DNA: TGCGCCAGCAGCTTGCGGGCAGGGATTAATGAAAAACTGTTTTTT. Protein: CASSLRAGINEKLFF.

The genes are TRBV19 and TRBJ1-2; TRBD1 matches at 7 bases. The J segment lost 6 bases and the V segment lost 3 bases, leaving 7 bases of the junction unmatched. The CDR3 extends over 14 amino acids. In germline, CDR1 is LNHDA, CDR2 SQIVND (reference sequence). The CDR3 loop reads CASSIQRGPDGYTF. The CDR3 nucleotides read TGTGCCAGTAGTATCCAGAGGGGGCCCGATGGCTACACCTTC. Based on the CDR3 plus reference TRBV19 and TRBJ1-2, the full variable domain is DGGITQSPKYLFRKEGQNVTLSCEQNLNHDAMYWYRQDPGQGLRLIYYSQIVNDFQKGDIAEGYSVSREKKESFPLTVTSAQKNPTAFYLCASSIQRGPDGYTFGSGTRLTVV.

The gene calls are TRBV12-3 or TRBV12-4 and TRBJ2-5; no clear D. Trimming pared 5 bases from V and 5 bases from J, leaving 9 bases between. This CDR3 contains 12 residues. Here the CDR3 reads CASSLQKETQYF. CDR3 nucleotide sequence: TGTGCCAGCAGTCTACAGAAGGAGACCCAGTACTTC.

The V call is TRBV5-5, the J call TRBJ2-1; TRBD2 matches at 7 bases. The ends lost 6 bases at V and 7 bases at J; junction bases unmatched: 7. The germline CDR1 and CDR2 sequences are SGHKS and YYEKEE (reference sequence). The CDR3 length is 13 residues. CDR3 loop: CASTLGGENEQFF. The CDR3 DNA is TGTGCCAGCACCCTGGGGGGGGAAAATGAGCAGTTCTTC.

The rearrangement links TRBV7-9 to TRBJ2-2; D is ambiguous. Trimming left V 2 bases short and J 0 bases short, with 4 bases between. CDR3 size: 14 residues. CDR1 is SEHNR, CDR2 FQNEAQ, per germline (reference sequence). The CDR3 spells CASSLNPNTGELFF. CDR3 DNA: TGTGCCAGCAGCTTAAATCCGAACACCGGGGAGCTGTTTTTT.

Comment on this clone: A junction boundary mismatches the germline segment, possibly from a read error. Other nucleotide sequences in the sample specify the same CDR3. The V call is TRBV3-1 (or the pseudogene TRBV3-2), the J call TRBJ2-5; no reliable D call. This CDR3 spans 15 amino acids. Germline-derived CDR1 and CDR2 are LGHDT and YNNKEL (reference sequence). This CDR3 reads CASSQDRSRQETQYF. The CDR3 DNA is TGTGCTAGCAGCCAAGATAGAAGCCGGCAAGAGACCCAGTACTTC.

The V and J genes are TRBV6-2 or TRBV6-3 and TRBJ1-5; D unclear. CDR3 length: 16 residues. V gave up 8 bases and J gave up 2 bases, with 19 bases separating them. Germline-derived CDR1 and CDR2 are MNHEY and SVGEGT. The DNA of the CDR3 is TGTGCCAGCCGTTCCGGCCTAGCCGGGGGCAATCAGCCCCAGCATTTT. It is translated as CASRSGLAGGNQPQHF.

The chain is built from TRBV6-5 and TRBJ2-1; perhaps D is TRBD1 or TRBD2 (7 bases each). Trimming pared 6 bases from V and 3 bases from J, leaving 18 bases between. Looked up from germline, CDR1 is MNHEY and CDR2 is SVGAGI. The CDR3 has 16 residues. In DNA form, the CDR3 reads TGTGCCAGCAGCTACGGGGGAGGGGGCATCTACAATGAGCAGTTCTTC. Protein: CASSYGGGGIYNEQFF.

This clone was seen a handful of times. The chain links TRBV7-2 to TRBJ1-6; D is possibly TRBD1 (5 bases). Germline CDR1 SGHTA, CDR2 FQGNSA. The CDR3 runs to 17 residues. V dropped 1 base and J dropped 0 bases, with 10 bases sitting between them. The CDR3 sequence: CASSLVGGSSYNSPLHF. DNA of the CDR3: TGTGCCAGCAGCTTAGTGGGGGGGAGCTCCTATAATTCACCCCTCCACTTT.

The chain uses TRBV6-5 and TRBJ1-2, with unresolved D. Germline CDR1 and CDR2: MNHEY and SVGAGI. Trimming cost V 5 bases and J 13 bases, with 20 bases left between them. The CDR3 contains 13 residues. The CDR3 nucleotides are TGTGCCAGCAGTCACACCACAGAGGAAGAGGGCACCTTC. Translated, it gives CASSHTTEEEGTF.

This clone was seen only once. The chain employs TRBV6-2 or TRBV6-3 and TRBJ2-7; no clear D gene. The germline V gene has CDR1 MNHEY and CDR2 SVGEGT. CDR3 length: 12 amino acids. V dropped 6 bases and J dropped 3 bases, with 9 bases sitting between them. CDR3 sequence reads: CASSYSLYEQYF. In DNA form, the CDR3 reads TGTGCCAGCAGCTATTCCCTCTACGAGCAGTACTTC.

In this sample, this clone turned up once. This chain connects TRBV6-5 to TRBJ2-5; D perhaps matches TRBD2 (7 bases). This CDR3 spans 12 amino acids. The germline V gene has CDR1 MNHEY and CDR2 SVGAGI. V was shortened by 5 bases and J by 9 bases, with 13 bases between the two germline ends. CDR3 residues: CASSMGGGAQYF. In DNA form, the CDR3 reads TGTGCCAGCAGTATGGGAGGGGGGGCCCAGTACTTC.

The J gene is TRBJ2-3, the V gene TRBV4-3, with TRBD2 matching 14 bases. This CDR3 comprises 17 residues. Germline V CDR1 and CDR2: LGHNA, YSLEER. J was trimmed by 2 bases and V by 5 bases; bases with no gene match: 6. CDR3 sequence: CASSGTSGGVPTDTQYF. For the CDR3, the DNA is TGCGCCAGCAGCGGGACTAGCGGGGGAGTCCCCACAGATACGCAGTATTTT.

The chain is built from TRBV6-2 or TRBV6-3 and TRBJ2-2; D remains ambiguous. V lost 6 bases and J lost 5, with 16 bases in between. Germline V lookup: CDR1 MNHEY, CDR2 SVGEGT. This CDR3 contains 15 residues. CDR3 sequence reads: CASSESLILTGELFF. CDR3 DNA: TGTGCCAGCAGCGAGTCCCTAATACTAACCGGGGAGCTGTTTTTT.